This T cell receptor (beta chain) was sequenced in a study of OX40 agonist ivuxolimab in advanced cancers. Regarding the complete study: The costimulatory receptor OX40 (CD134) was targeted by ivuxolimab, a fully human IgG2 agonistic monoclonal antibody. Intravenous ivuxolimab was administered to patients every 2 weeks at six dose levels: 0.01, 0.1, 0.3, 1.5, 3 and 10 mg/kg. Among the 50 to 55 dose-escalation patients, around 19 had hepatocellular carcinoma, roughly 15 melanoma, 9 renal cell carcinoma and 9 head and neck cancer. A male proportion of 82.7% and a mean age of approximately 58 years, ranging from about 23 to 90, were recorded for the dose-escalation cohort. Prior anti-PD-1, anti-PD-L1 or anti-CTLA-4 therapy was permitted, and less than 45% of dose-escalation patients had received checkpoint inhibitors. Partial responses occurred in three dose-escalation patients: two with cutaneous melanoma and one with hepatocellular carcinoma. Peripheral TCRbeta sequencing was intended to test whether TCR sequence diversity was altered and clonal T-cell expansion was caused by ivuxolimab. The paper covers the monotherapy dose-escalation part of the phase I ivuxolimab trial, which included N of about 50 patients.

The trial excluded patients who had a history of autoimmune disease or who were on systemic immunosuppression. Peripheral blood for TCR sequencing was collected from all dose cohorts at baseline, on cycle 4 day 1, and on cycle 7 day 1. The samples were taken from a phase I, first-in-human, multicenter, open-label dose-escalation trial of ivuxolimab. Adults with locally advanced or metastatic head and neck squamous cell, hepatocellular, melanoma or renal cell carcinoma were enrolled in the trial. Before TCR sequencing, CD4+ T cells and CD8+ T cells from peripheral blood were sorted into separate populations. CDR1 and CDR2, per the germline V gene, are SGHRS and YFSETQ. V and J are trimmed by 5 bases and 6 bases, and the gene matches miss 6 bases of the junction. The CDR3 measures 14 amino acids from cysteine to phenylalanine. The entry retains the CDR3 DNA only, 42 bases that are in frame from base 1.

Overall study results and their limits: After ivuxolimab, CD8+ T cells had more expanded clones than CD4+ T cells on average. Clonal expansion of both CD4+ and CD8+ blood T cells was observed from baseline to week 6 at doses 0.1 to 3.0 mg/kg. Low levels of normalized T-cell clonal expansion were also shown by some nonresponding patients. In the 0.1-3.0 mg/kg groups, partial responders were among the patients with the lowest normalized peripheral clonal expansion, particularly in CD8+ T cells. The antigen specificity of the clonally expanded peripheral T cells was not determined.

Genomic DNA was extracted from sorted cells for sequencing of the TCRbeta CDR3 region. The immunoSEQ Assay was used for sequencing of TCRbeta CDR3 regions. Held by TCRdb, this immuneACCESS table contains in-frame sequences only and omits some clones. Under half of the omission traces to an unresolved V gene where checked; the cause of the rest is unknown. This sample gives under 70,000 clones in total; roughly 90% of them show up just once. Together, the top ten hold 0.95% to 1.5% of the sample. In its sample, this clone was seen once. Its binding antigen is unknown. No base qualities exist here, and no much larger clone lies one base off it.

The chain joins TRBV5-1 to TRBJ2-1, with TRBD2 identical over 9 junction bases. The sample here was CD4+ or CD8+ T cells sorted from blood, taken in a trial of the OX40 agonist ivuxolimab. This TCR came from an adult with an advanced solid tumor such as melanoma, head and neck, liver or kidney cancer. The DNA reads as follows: TGCGCCAGCAGGGGACTAGCTAGTACCAATGAGCAGTTCTTC. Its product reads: CASRGLASTNEQFF.